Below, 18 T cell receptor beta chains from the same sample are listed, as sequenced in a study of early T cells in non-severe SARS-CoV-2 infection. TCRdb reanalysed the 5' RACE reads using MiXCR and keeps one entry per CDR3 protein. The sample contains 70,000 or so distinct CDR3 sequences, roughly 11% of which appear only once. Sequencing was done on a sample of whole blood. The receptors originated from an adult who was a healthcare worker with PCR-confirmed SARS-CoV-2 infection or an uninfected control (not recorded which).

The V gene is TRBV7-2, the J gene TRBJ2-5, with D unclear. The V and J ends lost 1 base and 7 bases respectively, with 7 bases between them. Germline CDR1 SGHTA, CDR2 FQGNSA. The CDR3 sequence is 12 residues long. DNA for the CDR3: TGTGCCAGCAGCTTAGACGTCGGGACCCAGTACTTC. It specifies CASSLDVGTQYF.

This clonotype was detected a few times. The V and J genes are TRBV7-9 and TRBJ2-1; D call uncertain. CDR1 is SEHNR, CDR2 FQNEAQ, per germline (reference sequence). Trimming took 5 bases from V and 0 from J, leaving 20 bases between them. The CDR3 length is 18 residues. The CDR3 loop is CASSAPRTRSSSYNEQFF. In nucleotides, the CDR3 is TGTGCCAGCAGCGCACCCCGGACGAGGTCGAGCTCCTACAATGAGCAGTTCTTC. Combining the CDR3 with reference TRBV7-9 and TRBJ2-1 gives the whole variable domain DTGVSQNPRHKITKRGQNVTFRCDPISEHNRLYWYRQTLGQGPEFLTYFQNEAQLEKSRLLSDRFSAERPKGSFSTLEIQRTEQGDSAMYLCASSAPRTRSSSYNEQFFGPGTRLTVL.

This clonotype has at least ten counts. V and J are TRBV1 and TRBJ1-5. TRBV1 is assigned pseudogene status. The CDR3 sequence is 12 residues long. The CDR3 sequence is CTSSQEPEPQHF. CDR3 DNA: TGCACCAGCAGCCAAGAGCCGGAGCCCCAGCATTTT.

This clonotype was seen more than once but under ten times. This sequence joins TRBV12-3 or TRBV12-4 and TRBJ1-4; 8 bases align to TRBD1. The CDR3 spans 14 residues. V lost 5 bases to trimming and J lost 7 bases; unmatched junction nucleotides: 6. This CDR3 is CASSPDRVGEKLFF. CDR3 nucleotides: TGTGCCAGCAGTCCGGACAGGGTCGGTGAAAAACTGTTTTTT.

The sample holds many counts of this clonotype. CDR3 sequence: CASSFTAYEQYF. Here the CDR3 DNA reads TGTGCCAGCAGTTTTACAGCCTACGAGCAGTACTTC. This rearrangement joins TRBV12-3 or TRBV12-4 to TRBJ2-7, with unresolved D. Deletions cut 3 bases from V and 2 bases from J, with 5 bases between. The CDR3 spans 12 residues.

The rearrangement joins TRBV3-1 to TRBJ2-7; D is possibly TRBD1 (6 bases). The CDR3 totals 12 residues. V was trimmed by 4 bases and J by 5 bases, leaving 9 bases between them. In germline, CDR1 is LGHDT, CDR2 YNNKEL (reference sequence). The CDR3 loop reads CASSPTGNEQYF. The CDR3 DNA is TGTGCCAGCAGCCCGACAGGAAACGAGCAGTACTTC.

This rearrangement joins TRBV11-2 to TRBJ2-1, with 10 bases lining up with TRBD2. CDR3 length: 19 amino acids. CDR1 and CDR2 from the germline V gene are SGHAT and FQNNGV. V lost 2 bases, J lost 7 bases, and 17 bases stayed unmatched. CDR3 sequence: CASSLLMGSTSGNMNEQFF. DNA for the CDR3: TGTGCCAGCAGCTTATTGATGGGATCAACTAGCGGGAATATGAATGAGCAGTTCTTC.

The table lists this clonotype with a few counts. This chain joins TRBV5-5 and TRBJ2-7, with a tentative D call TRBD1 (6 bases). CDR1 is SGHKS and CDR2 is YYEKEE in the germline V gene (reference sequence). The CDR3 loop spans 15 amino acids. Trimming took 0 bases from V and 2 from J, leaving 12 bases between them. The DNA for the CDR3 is TGTGCCAGCAGCTTGGGGCAGGGGTCCCCCTACGAGCAGTACTTC. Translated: CASSLGQGSPYEQYF.

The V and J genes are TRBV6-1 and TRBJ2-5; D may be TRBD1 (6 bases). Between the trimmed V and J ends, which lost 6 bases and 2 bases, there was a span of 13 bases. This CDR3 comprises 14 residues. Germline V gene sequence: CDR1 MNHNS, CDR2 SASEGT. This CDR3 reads CASSRTEKQETQYF. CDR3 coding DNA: TGTGCCAGCAGCCGGACAGAAAAGCAAGAGACCCAGTACTTC.

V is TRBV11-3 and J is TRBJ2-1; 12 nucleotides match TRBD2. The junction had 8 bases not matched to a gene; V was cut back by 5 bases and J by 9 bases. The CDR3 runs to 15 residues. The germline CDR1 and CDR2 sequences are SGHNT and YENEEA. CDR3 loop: CASSLTSGSLSEQFF. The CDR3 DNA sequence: TGTGCCAGCAGCCTGACTAGCGGGAGTTTGAGTGAGCAGTTCTTC.

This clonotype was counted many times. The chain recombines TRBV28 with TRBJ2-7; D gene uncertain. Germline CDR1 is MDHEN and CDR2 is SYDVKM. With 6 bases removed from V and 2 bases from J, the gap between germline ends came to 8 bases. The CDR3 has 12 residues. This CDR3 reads CASRGLAYEQYF. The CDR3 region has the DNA TGTGCCAGCAGGGGATTAGCCTACGAGCAGTACTTC.

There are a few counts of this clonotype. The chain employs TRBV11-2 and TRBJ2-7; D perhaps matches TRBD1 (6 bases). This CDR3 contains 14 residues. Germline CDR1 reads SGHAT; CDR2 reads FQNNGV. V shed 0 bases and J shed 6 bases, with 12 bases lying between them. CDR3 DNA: TGTGCCAGCAGCTTAGATGGGGGCATCGGCGAGCAGTACTTC. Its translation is CASSLDGGIGEQYF.

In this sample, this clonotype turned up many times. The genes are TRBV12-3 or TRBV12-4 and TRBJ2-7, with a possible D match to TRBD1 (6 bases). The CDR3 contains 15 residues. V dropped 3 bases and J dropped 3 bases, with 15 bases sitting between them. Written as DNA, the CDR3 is TGTGCCAGCAGTTTCGGTCCAGGGGCAAGCTACGAGCAGTACTTC. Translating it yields CASSFGPGASYEQYF.

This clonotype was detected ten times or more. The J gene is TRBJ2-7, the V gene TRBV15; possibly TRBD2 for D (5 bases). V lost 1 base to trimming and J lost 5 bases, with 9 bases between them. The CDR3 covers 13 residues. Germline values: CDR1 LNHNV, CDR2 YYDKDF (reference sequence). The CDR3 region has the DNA TGTGCCACCAGCAGAGGGGGTAGCGACGAGCAGTACTTC. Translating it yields CATSRGGSDEQYF. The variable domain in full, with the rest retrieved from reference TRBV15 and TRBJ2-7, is DAMVIQNPRYQVTQFGKPVTLSCSQTLNHNVMYWYQQKSSQAPKLLFHYYDKDFNNEADTPDNFQSRRPNTSFCFLDIRSPGLGDTAMYLCATSRGGSDEQYFGPGTRLTVT.

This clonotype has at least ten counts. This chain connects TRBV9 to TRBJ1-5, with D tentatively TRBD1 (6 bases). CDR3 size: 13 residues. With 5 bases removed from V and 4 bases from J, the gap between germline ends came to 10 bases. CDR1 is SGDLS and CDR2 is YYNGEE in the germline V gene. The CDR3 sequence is CASSDTGNQPQHF. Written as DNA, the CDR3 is TGTGCCAGCAGTGATACAGGGAATCAGCCCCAGCATTTT.

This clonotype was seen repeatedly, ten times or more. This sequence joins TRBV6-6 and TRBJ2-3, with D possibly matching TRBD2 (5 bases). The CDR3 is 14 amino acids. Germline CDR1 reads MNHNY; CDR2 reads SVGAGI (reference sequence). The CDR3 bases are TGTTCAACTCAAGCGGCCTCTAGCACAGATACGCAGTATTTT. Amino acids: CSTQAASSTDTQYF.

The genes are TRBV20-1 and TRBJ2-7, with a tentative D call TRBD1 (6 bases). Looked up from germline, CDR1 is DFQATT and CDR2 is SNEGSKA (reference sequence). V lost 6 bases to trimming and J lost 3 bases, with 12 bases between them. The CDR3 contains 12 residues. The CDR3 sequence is CSARGPVYEQYF. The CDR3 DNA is TGCAGTGCCAGGGGACCAGTCTACGAGCAGTACTTC.

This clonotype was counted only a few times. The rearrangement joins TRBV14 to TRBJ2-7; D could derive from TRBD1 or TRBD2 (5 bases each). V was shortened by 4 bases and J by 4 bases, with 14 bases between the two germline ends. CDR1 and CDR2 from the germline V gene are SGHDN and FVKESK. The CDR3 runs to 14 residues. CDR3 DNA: TGTGCCAGCAGCCTAGACTGGGGGATTTACGAGCAGTACTTC. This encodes CASSLDWGIYEQYF.